This TCR beta chain was captured in a study of blood T cells in healthy people across ages (dated by TCRdb to the mid-2010s). Turning to the overall study: In model experiments, template switching captured about one uniquely barcoded TCR beta cDNA molecule for every two T cells. Using deep sequencing normalized with unique cDNA molecular identifiers, the study measured how TCR beta repertoire diversity changes with age. The donors were split into four age groups: young (average about 16 years), middle-aged (about 40), aged (roughly 65) and long-lived (under 90). For two donors (one aged 18 to 30 and one aged 80 or older), the study analyzed two additional independent replicas of 1 million unique cDNA reads from the same blood draw. To avoid experimental bias, donors of different ages were distributed randomly across sequencing lanes. What the study reported, not specific to this receptor: Because profiling used bulk unsorted PBMCs, naive and antigen-experienced compartments could not be compared conclusively. Because donor CMV infection status was unknown, age-related changes in expanded clonotypes were potentially confounded. Estimates of total diversity based on one million sequenced T cells were regarded as lower bounds and as underestimates. As age increased, observed TCR beta diversity per million T cells dropped in a roughly linear way, and a significant reduction was already evident by age 40. Compared with the aged group, the long-lived group had more naive CD4+ T cells, fewer expanded clones and increased TCR diversity, suggesting age selection. Observed TCR beta diversity correlated strongly with the percentage of naive T cells measured by flow cytometry.

Systemically healthy Caucasian individuals from Russia, 35 to 40 in total and aged about 6 to 100 years, were included as donors. Each donor gave ten milliliters of peripheral blood, drawn into EDTA-treated Vacutainer tubes. PBMCs were isolated by Ficoll-Paque density-gradient centrifugation, with at least 7 million obtained per sample. Total RNA, at least 5 micrograms per sample, was extracted from PBMCs with Trizol reagent. For every donor, an aliquot of PBMCs went through flow cytometry to measure the percentages of naive CD45RAhigh/CD27high T cells. The library was made by 5' RACE. The data were produced on an Illumina HiSeq 2500. A second PCR of roughly 6 to 11 cycles was run with a J-beta primer mix and a sample-barcoded 5' primer. A unique molecular identifier was introduced onto each TCR beta cDNA molecule by a template-switch 5' adaptor carrying 12 random nucleotides. Each sample yielded at least 2.5 million CDR3-containing paired-end reads. All of the RNA was converted into first-strand cDNA using the Mint cDNA synthesis kit, with a TRBC-specific oligonucleotide serving as the primer. All cDNA was treated with uracil-DNA glycosylase and then went through a first 18-cycle PCR with the universal primers M1SS and BC2_uni_R. The study's own analysis went as follows. For normalization, 1 million high-quality reads were randomly selected from each sample, with every read carrying a distinct molecular identifier. Instead of being binned into consensus sequences, reads that shared molecular identifiers were thrown out. CDR3 identification, clonotype clustering and error correction used MiTCR with a Q25 quality threshold and the strictest error-elimination algorithm. A nonparametric unseen species model with Euler transformation was used to estimate a lower bound on total TCR beta diversity. Through fastp at Q25 and MiXCR, TCRdb rebuilt clones from the public reads, retaining in-frame beta chains. Merged by CDR3 protein, the rows form single entries marked with the most common genes and DNA. The V and J calls were not made by the authors but by TCRdb's processing. The sample has 710,000 or so distinct CDR3 sequences on record, roughly 32% of them singletons. Jointly, the top ten make up approximately 15% of the sample.

This clonotype has just a few counts. Its specific antigen is unknown. One base away there is no much larger clone; base qualities are not given. Reading from cysteine to phenylalanine, the CDR3 counts 17 amino acids. Just CDR3 DNA is preserved here, 51 bases in frame from base 1. Based on the germline V gene, the CDR1 and CDR2 sequences are LGHNA and YNFKEQ. Trimming accounts for 2 bases at V and 0 bases at J, while the number of junction bases matched to no gene is 4. The sequencing input was blood. The V gene is TRBV4-2 and the J gene is TRBJ2-6; TRBD2 matches 7 bases in the middle. This sequence was found in an elderly woman in good health. Donor details come from another sample of the same person, matched by shared clones. The CDR3 region has the sequence CASSQPGGPSGANVLTF. The bases read TGTGCCAGCAGCCAACCGGGAGGCCCCTCTGGGGCCAACGTCCTGACTTTC.